This T cell receptor (beta chain) was identified in a study of blood T cell repertoires in COVID-19. Study-level background: T cells, B-cell-depleted T cells, or PBMCs supplied cDNA or gDNA.

The CDR3 runs to 14 residues. Germline CDR1 is SGHTA and CDR2 is FQGNSA. Trimming cost V 1 base and J 15 bases; bases outside gene matches: 12. In the original analysis: Reference gene primer amplification gave nucleated cell count estimates. TCRdb keeps only in-frame clones here, not all; method: immunoSEQ multiplex PCR. V and J calls and clone size are given by that table; D and trimming were obtained from the DNA. The table includes around 220,000 clones, 80% to 85% detected once. This clonotype was sampled from a woman in her 40s who had recovered from COVID-19. This chain uses TRBV7-2 with TRBJ2-4, with TRBD2 identical over 7 bases. Sequenced: PBMCs or T cells enriched from blood (not recorded which). CDR3 in DNA: TGTGCCAGCAGCTTAGTTCCCAGGGAGGGACGTCGGTACTTC. Its translation: CASSLVPREGRRYF.